The 12 T cell receptor beta chains reported below all come from one sample, sequenced in a study of sequential checkpoint blockade in melanoma. Treatment given: randomized to nivolumab then ipilimumab (arm A) or the reverse (arm B). Here immunoSEQ multiplex PCR was the method, and the copy in TCRdb shows in-frame clones only, minus some. The sample yields around 40,000 clones, 86% seen once. Sequenced material: CD8+ T cells sorted from blood (inferred from file names), taken from a patient given nivolumab and ipilimumab in sequence. These receptors originate from a human donor with melanoma.

The chain links TRBV27 to TRBJ1-1; maybe TRBD1 (5 bases). The germline V and J ends were trimmed by 3 bases and 2 bases, with 10 bases remaining between them. The germline gives CDR1 MNHEY, CDR2 SMNVEV (reference sequence). The length of the CDR3 is 14 residues. CDR3 residues: CASSFTGYNTEAFF. Here the CDR3 DNA reads TGTGCCAGCAGTTTTACAGGATATAACACTGAAGCTTTCTTT.

The V call is TRBV7-8, the J call TRBJ2-7, with D possibly being TRBD1 (6 bases). Germline CDR1 and CDR2: SGHVS and FQNEAQ. Trimming pared 4 bases from V and 6 bases from J, leaving 13 bases between. The CDR3 extends over 13 amino acids. The CDR3 sequence: CASSSLGAAEQYF. The CDR3 DNA is TGTGCCAGCAGCTCCTTGGGGGCCGCCGAGCAGTACTTC.

This clone was picked up one time. The J gene is TRBJ1-1, the V gene TRBV27; D call uncertain. This CDR3 region has 14 residues. The V gene lost 5 bases and the J gene lost 1 base, with 11 bases spanning the gap. CDR1 and CDR2 from the germline V gene are MNHEY and SMNVEV (reference sequence). CDR3 amino acids: CASSPLGGNTEAFF. In nucleotides, the CDR3 is TGTGCCAGCAGTCCCCTCGGAGGGAACACTGAAGCTTTCTTT.

V usage is TRBV11-3 and J usage is TRBJ2-3; TRBD2 agrees at 8 bases. This CDR3 comprises 16 residues. Germline loops: CDR1 SGHNT, CDR2 YENEEA. Germline trimming cut 0 bases from V and 0 bases from J; bases unmatched to any gene: 2. The CDR3 sequence is CASSLDTSGSTDTQYF. The DNA for the CDR3 is TGTGCCAGCAGCTTAGATACTAGCGGTAGCACAGATACGCAGTATTTT. Looking up the rest from reference TRBV11-3 and TRBJ2-3 gives the full variable domain: EAGVVQSPRYKIIEKKQPVAFWCNPISGHNTLYWYLQNLGQGPELLIRYENEEAVDDSQLPKDRFSAERLKGVDSTLKIQPAELGDSAVYLCASSLDTSGSTDTQYFGPGTRLTVL.

The rearrangement uses TRBV7-3 and TRBJ2-1; weak D call: TRBD1 (6 bases). Germline CDR1 and CDR2: SGHTA and FQGTGA. Trimming cost V 6 bases and J 5 bases, with 23 bases left between them. This CDR3 region has 17 residues. The CDR3, as DNA: TGTGCCAGCAGTAAAGCCGAGTTGATGACAGGCGACAATGAGCAGTTCTTC. It translates to CASSKAELMTGDNEQFF.

This clone was seen only once. V is TRBV13 and J is TRBJ2-5; the match to TRBD1 covers 9 bases. V trimming: 4 bases; J trimming: 5 bases; junction bases outside the gene matches: 11. The CDR3 sequence is 16 residues long. The V gene's germline CDR1 is PRHDT and CDR2 FYEKMQ (reference sequence). The DNA for the CDR3 is TGTGCCAGCAGCTCCGACTCCACAGGGGGCTGGGAGACCCAGTACTTC. This encodes CASSSDSTGGWETQYF.

The chain couples TRBV4-2 to TRBJ1-2, with D perhaps TRBD1 (5 bases). The CDR3 totals 14 residues. The V end lost 2 bases, the J end lost 4 bases, and 11 bases lay between the germline ends. The germline V gene encodes CDR1 LGHNA and CDR2 YNFKEQ. DNA of the CDR3: TGTGCCAGCAGCCAACCTGACACAGGCTATGGCTACACCTTC. Its protein is CASSQPDTGYGYTF.

V usage is TRBV7-2 and J usage is TRBJ2-5, with no clear D. Trimming removed 5 bases from V and 5 bases from J, with 18 bases in between. The CDR3 has 15 amino acids. CDR1 and CDR2 (germline): SGHTA, FQGNSA. CDR3 sequence: CASSPLLRRVETQYF. For the CDR3, the DNA is TGTGCCAGCAGCCCCCTCCTCAGGCGCGTGGAGACCCAGTACTTC.

This chain uses TRBV11-3 with TRBJ2-7, with 9 bases fitting TRBD2. Germline loops: CDR1 SGHNT, CDR2 YENEEA. The ends lost 6 bases at V and 7 bases at J; junction bases unmatched: 10. This CDR3 comprises 14 residues. The CDR3, as DNA: TGTGCCAGCAGTCCGTCTAGCGGGACGGTAGAGCAGTACTTC. Protein: CASSPSSGTVEQYF.

As DNA, the CDR3 is TGTGCCAGCAGCCAGGACAGAGCCGAGCAGTACTTC. Its translation is CASSQDRAEQYF. This chain uses TRBV5-4 with TRBJ2-7; a weak D match, TRBD1 (6 bases). Germline V lookup: CDR1 SGHNT, CDR2 YYREEE (reference sequence). The CDR3 covers 12 residues. V was cut by 4 bases and J by 6 bases, with 11 bases left in between. Based on the CDR3 plus reference TRBV5-4 and TRBJ2-7, the full variable domain is ETGVTQSPTHLIKTRGQQVTLRCSSQSGHNTVSWYQQALGQGPQFIFQYYREEENGRGNFPPRFSGLQFPNYSSELNVNALELDDSALYLCASSQDRAEQYFGPGTRLTVT.

The rearrangement joins TRBV6-6 to TRBJ1-2; 9 nucleotides align to TRBD1. V lost 6 bases, J lost 8 bases, and 7 bases stayed unmatched. The CDR3 totals 13 residues. Per the germline V gene, CDR1 is MNHNY and CDR2 is SVGAGI (reference sequence). The CDR3 loop reads CASSPQGAGGYTF. The CDR3 bases are TGTGCCAGCAGCCCACAGGGGGCAGGGGGCTACACCTTC.

The chain employs TRBV13 and TRBJ2-1; D gene ambiguous. CDR1 is PRHDT and CDR2 is FYEKMQ in the germline V gene (reference sequence). Trimming stripped 5 bases from V and 5 bases from J, with 13 bases between. This CDR3 has 14 residues. CDR3 sequence (DNA): TGTGCCAGCAGCCTACTCAACTCGGACAATGAGCAGTTCTTC. This sequence encodes CASSLLNSDNEQFF.